What follows describes a single TCR beta chain. These data come from a study of TIL therapy for anti-PD-1-resistant metastatic lung cancer. Study-wide background: Tumor harvest preceded PD-1/PD-L1 blockade, followed by nivolumab treatment.

Time point given: pre-treatment sample, taken before nivolumab and TIL therapy. Adults with stage 4 NSCLC were enrolled in a phase I trial. Germline assignment: CDR1 KGHSH and CDR2 LQKENI. This CDR3 is 12 amino acids long. The ends were cut back, 2 bases at V and 5 bases at J, with 6 bases in the middle. Sequencing used immunoSEQ v3. Survey-level samples got around 2.1 million read pairs; deep-level samples got about 5-6.5 million. Assay: immunoSEQ multiplex PCR; the TCRdb copy retains only in-frame clones and omits some. This sample has about 19,000 clones, with about 75% found just once. The source material was blood, sampled at baseline. This chain links TRBV18 with TRBJ2-5; D unclear. The sequence was collected from a person aged 25 to 80 with non-small cell lung cancer. The CDR3 here is CASSPVSETQYF. The CDR3 DNA sequence: TGTGCCAGCTCACCAGTATCGGAGACCCAGTACTTC.